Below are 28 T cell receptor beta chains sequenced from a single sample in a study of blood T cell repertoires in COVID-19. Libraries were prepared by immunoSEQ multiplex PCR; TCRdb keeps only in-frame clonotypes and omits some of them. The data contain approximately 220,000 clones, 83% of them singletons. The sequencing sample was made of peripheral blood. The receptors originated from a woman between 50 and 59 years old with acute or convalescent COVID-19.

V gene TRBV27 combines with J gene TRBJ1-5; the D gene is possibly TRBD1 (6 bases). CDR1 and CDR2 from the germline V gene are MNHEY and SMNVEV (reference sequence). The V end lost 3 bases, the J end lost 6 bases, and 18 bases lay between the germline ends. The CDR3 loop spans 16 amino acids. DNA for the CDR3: TGTGCCAGCAGTTTTGGTGGCTACAGGGCCGCTCAGCCCCAGCATTTT. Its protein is CASSFGGYRAAQPQHF.

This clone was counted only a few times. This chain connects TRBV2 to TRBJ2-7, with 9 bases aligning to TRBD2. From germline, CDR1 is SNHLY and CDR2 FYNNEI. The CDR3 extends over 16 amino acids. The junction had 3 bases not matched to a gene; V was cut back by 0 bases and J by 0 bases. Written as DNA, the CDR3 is TGTGCCAGCAGTGAAGCCGTAGCGGGAGCCTCCTACGAGCAGTACTTC. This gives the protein CASSEAVAGASYEQYF.

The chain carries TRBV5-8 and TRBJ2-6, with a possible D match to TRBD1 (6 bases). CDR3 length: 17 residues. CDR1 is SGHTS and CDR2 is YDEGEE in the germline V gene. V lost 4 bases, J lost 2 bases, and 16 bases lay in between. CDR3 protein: CASSLTQGMAGANVLTF. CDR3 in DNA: TGTGCCAGCAGCCTCACACAGGGTATGGCTGGGGCCAACGTCCTGACTTTC.

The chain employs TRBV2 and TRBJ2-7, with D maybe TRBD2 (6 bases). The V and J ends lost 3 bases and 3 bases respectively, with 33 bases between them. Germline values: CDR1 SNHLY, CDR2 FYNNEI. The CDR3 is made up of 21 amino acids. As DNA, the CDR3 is TGTGCCAGCAGTGACCCCACTCGTACCTTAGCGGCCCCTACGTCCTTCTACGAGCAGTACTTC. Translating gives CASSDPTRTLAAPTSFYEQYF.

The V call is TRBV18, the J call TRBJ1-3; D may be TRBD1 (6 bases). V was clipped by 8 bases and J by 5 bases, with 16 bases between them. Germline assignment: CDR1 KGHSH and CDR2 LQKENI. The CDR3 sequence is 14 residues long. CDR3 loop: CASTGQRGRNTIYF. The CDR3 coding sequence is TGTGCCAGCACCGGACAGCGGGGACGAAACACCATATATTTT.

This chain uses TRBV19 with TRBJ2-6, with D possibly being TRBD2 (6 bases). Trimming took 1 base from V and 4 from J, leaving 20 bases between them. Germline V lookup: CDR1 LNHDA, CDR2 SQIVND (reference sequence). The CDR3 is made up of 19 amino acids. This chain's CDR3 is CASSIVLASFPSGANVLTF. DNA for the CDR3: TGTGCCAGTAGTATAGTTCTAGCGAGCTTCCCCTCAGGGGCCAACGTCCTGACTTTC.

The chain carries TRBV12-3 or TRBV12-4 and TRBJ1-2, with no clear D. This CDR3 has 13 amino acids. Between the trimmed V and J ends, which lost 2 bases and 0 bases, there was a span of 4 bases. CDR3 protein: CASSLQANYGYTF. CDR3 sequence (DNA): TGTGCCAGCAGTTTACAGGCTAACTATGGCTACACCTTC.

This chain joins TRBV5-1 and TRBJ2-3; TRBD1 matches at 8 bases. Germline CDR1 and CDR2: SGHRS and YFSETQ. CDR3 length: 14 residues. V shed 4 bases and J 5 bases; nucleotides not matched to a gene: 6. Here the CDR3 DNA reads TGCGCCAGCAGCGTAGGACAGGGCCGAGATACGCAGTATTTT. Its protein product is CASSVGQGRDTQYF. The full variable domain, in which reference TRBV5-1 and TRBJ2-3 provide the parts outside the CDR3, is KAGVTQTPRYLIKTRGQQVTLSCSPISGHRSVSWYQQTPGQGLQFLFEYFSETQRNKGNFPGRFSGRQFSNSRSEMNVSTLELGDSALYLCASSVGQGRDTQYFGPGTRLTVL.

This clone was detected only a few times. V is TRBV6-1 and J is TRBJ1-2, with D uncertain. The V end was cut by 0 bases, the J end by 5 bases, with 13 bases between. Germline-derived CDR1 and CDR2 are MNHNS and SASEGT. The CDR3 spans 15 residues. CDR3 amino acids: CASSEAGRPWYGYTF. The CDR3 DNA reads TGTGCCAGCAGTGAAGCAGGCAGGCCGTGGTATGGCTACACCTTC.

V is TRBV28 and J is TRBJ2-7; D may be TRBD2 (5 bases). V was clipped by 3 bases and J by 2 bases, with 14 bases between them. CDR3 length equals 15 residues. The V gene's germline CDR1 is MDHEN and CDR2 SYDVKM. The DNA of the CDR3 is TGTGCCAGCAGTTTCCCGGGATCTAAGGCCTACGAGCAGTACTTC. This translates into CASSFPGSKAYEQYF. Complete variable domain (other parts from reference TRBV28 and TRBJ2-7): DVKVTQSSRYLVKRTGEKVFLECVQDMDHENMFWYRQDPGLGLRLIYFSYDVKMKEKGDIPEGYSVSREKKERFSLILESASTNQTSMYLCASSFPGSKAYEQYFGPGTRLTVT.

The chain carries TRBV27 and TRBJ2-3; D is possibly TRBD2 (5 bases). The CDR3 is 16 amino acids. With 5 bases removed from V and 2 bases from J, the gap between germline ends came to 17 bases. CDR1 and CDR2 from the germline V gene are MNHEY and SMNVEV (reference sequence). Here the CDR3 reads CASSPLASGPTDTQYF. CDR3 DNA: TGTGCCAGCAGTCCCCTGGCGAGCGGACCCACAGATACGCAGTATTTT.

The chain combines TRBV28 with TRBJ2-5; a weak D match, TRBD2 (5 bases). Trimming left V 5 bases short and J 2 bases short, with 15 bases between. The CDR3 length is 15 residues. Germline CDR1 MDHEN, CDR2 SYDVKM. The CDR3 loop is CASSLLAPGQETQYF. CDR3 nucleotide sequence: TGTGCCAGCAGTCTCCTGGCCCCGGGACAAGAGACCCAGTACTTC.

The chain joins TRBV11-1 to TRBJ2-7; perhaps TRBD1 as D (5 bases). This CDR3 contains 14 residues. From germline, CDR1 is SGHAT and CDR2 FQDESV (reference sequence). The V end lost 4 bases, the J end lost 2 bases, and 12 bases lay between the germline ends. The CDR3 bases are TGTGCCAGCAGCTCACCCAGGGTGCCCTACGAGCAGTACTTC. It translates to CASSSPRVPYEQYF.

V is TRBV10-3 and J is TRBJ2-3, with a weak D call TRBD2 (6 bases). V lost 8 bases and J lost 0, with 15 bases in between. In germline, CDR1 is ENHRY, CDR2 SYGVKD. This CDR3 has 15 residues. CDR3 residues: CAIPASDTSTDTQYF. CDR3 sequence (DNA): TGTGCCATCCCTGCTAGCGATACAAGCACAGATACGCAGTATTTT.

The DNA for the CDR3 is TGCGCCAGCCAGCGAGGGTACCAAGAGACCCAGTACTTC. Protein: CASQRGYQETQYF. The chain couples TRBV5-1 to TRBJ2-5; tentative D call: TRBD2 (5 bases). This CDR3 has 13 residues. Trimming shortened V by 7 bases and J by 0 bases, and 10 bases separated the two germline ends. Germline V gives CDR1 SGHRS, CDR2 YFSETQ.

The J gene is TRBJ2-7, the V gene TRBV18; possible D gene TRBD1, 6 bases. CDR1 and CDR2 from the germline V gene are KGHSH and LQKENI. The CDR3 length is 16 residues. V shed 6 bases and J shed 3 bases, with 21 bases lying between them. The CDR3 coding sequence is TGTGCCAGCTCCCGGGGCGGTGGGGGCCTCCTCTACGAGCAGTACTTC. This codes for CASSRGGGGLLYEQYF.

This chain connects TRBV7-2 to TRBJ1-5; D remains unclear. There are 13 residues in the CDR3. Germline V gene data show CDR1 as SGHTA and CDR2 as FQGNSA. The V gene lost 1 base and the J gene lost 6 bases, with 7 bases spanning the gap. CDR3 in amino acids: CASSLESGQPQHF. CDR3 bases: TGTGCCAGCAGCTTAGAGTCAGGTCAGCCCCAGCATTTT.

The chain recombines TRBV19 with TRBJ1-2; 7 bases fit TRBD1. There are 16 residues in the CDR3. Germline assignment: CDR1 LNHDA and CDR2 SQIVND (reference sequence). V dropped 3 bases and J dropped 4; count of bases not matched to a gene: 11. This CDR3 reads CASSIDREWIGYGYTF. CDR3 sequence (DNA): TGTGCCAGTAGTATCGACAGGGAGTGGATAGGCTATGGCTACACCTTC.

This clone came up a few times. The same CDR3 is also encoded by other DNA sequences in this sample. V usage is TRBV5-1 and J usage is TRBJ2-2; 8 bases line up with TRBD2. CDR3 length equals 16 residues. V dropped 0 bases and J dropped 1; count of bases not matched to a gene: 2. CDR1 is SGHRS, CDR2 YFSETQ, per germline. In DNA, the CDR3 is TGCGCCAGCAGCTTGGGGCTAGCGGGGAACACCGGGGAGCTGTTTTTT. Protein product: CASSLGLAGNTGELFF.

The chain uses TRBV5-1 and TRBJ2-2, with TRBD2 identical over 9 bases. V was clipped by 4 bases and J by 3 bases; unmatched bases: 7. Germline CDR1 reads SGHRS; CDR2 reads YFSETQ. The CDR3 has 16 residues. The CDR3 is CASSPVAGVYTGELFF. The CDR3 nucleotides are TGCGCCAGCAGCCCGGTAGCGGGAGTTTACACCGGGGAGCTGTTTTTT.

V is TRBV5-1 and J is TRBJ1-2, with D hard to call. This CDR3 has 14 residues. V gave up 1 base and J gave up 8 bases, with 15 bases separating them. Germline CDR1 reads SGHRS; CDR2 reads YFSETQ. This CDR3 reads CASSLRASDSGYTF. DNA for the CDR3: TGCGCCAGCAGCTTGCGAGCATCCGACTCCGGCTACACCTTC.

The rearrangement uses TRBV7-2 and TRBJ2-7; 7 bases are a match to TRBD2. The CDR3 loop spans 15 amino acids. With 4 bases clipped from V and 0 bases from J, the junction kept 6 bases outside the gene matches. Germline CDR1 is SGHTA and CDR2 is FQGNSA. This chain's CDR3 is CASSSRAGYSYEQYF. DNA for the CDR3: TGTGCCAGCAGCTCCCGAGCGGGATACTCCTACGAGCAGTACTTC.

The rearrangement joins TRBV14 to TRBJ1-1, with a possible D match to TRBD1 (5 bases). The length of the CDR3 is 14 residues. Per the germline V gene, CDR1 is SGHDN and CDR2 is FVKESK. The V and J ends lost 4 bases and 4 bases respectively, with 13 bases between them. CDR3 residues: CASSPLDIATEAFF. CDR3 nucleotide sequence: TGTGCCAGCAGCCCTTTGGACATTGCCACTGAAGCTTTCTTT.

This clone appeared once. The CDR3 spells CASSTRQLYSPLHF. The CDR3 DNA is TGTGCCAGTTCGACTAGACAGCTCTATTCACCCCTCCACTTT. V gene TRBV27 combines with J gene TRBJ1-6; TRBD1 is a possible D gene (5 bases). The germline V gene encodes CDR1 MNHEY and CDR2 SMNVEV (reference sequence). This CDR3 has 14 residues. V was pared by 9 bases and J by 8 bases, with 17 bases between.

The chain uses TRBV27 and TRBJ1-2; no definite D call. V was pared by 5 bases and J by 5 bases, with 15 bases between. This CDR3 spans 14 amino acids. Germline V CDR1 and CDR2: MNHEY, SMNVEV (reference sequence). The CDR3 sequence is CASSANPSWYGYTF. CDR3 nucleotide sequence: TGTGCCAGCAGTGCGAACCCTAGTTGGTATGGCTACACCTTC.

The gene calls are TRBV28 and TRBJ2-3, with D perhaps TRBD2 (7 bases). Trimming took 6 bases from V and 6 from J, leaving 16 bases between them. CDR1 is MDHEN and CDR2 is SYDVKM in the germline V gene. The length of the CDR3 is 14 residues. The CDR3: CASSPAGALDTQYF. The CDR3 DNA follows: TGTGCCAGCAGCCCCGCGGGGGCTCTTGATACGCAGTATTTT.

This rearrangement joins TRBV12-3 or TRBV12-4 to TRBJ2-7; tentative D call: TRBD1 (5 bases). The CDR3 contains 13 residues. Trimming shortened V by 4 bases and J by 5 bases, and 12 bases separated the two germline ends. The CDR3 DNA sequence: TGTGCCAGCAGTTCCAGGTTCAGGGACGAGCAGTACTTC. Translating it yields CASSSRFRDEQYF.

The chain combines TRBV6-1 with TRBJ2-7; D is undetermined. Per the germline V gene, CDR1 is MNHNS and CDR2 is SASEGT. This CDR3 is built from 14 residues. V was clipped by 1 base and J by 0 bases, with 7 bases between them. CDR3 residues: CASSEGLNSYEQYF. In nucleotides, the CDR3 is TGTGCCAGCAGTGAAGGGCTGAACTCCTACGAGCAGTACTTC.